The 9 T cell receptor beta chains below come from one sample, sequenced in a study of cytomegalovirus exposure and HLA in healthy donors. PCR involved 60 Vbeta and 13 Jbeta primers. Some clones are missing from TCRdb's copy, which holds only in-frame ones; the method was immunoSEQ multiplex PCR. The sample includes 95,000 or so clones, roughly three quarters of them seen just once. The sequenced sample consisted of PBMCs. The receptors were sampled from a woman in her thirties or forties in good health and CMV-seronegative.

This clone has just one count. J is TRBJ1-4 and V is TRBV5-1; no clear D gene. V lost 0 bases and J 0 bases, leaving 9 bases between the germline ends. Per the germline V gene, CDR1 is SGHRS and CDR2 is YFSETQ. This CDR3 contains 16 residues. As DNA, the CDR3 is TGCGCCAGCAGCTTGGGAAGAACTGCAACTAATGAAAAACTGTTTTTT. This translates into CASSLGRTATNEKLFF.

The CDR3 loop is CASSPGLAAFSTQYF. The CDR3 coding sequence is TGTGCCAGCAGCCCTGGACTAGCAGCATTTTCGACCCAGTACTTC. The chain combines TRBV7-9 with TRBJ2-5, with TRBD2 matching over 8 bases. The CDR3 extends over 15 amino acids. Germline CDR1 SEHNR, CDR2 FQNEAQ (reference sequence). Unmatched junction bases numbered 12, after V lost 5 bases and J lost 7 bases.

V gene TRBV4-3 combines with J gene TRBJ2-7; 7 nucleotides align to TRBD1. The CDR3 loop spans 16 amino acids. The germline CDR1 and CDR2 sequences are LGHNA and YSLEER. V lost 0 bases and J lost 7; bases outside the gene matches: 12. CDR3 coding DNA: TGCGCCAGCAGCCAAGACCTACAGGGGACCACGGGAGAGCAGTACTTC. It yields the protein CASSQDLQGTTGEQYF.

The sample holds a few counts of this clone. The chain's CDR3 is CASSMKTLETEAFF. In DNA, the CDR3 is TGTGCCAGTAGTATGAAGACCCTAGAAACTGAAGCTTTCTTT. V and J are TRBV19 and TRBJ1-1; D is unresolved. Trimming pared 3 bases from V and 5 bases from J, leaving 13 bases between. CDR3 length equals 14 residues. CDR1 is LNHDA, CDR2 SQIVND, per germline (reference sequence).

This chain links TRBV7-8 with TRBJ1-2; D not resolved. Germline values: CDR1 SGHVS, CDR2 FQNEAQ. The CDR3 spans 15 residues. Trimming shortened V by 0 bases and J by 2 bases, and 10 bases separated the two germline ends. The CDR3 loop reads CASSLALGRNYGYTF. CDR3 in DNA: TGTGCCAGCAGCTTAGCGCTGGGCAGGAACTATGGCTACACCTTC.

This clone has only one observation. The chain recombines TRBV27 with TRBJ1-5, with D perhaps TRBD1 (5 bases). The CDR3 sequence is 14 residues long. The V gene lost 3 bases and the J gene lost 1 base, with 7 bases spanning the gap. CDR1 is MNHEY, CDR2 SMNVEV, per germline (reference sequence). CDR3 in DNA: TGTGCCAGCAGTTTCGGGGGGAGCAATCAGCCCCAGCATTTT. Protein product: CASSFGGSNQPQHF.

This chain connects TRBV15 to TRBJ2-1; the D is unclear. Germline V gene lookup returns CDR1 LNHNV and CDR2 YYDKDF (reference sequence). There are 13 residues in the CDR3. V shed 4 bases and J shed 3 bases, with 7 bases lying between them. This CDR3 is CATSTELYNEQFF. The CDR3 coding sequence is TGTGCCACCAGCACCGAACTCTACAATGAGCAGTTCTTC. Full variable domain (outside the CDR3, taken from reference TRBV15 and TRBJ2-1): DAMVIQNPRYQVTQFGKPVTLSCSQTLNHNVMYWYQQKSSQAPKLLFHYYDKDFNNEADTPDNFQSRRPNTSFCFLDIRSPGLGDTAMYLCATSTELYNEQFFGPGTRLTVL.

V and J are TRBV6-5 and TRBJ2-5; possible D gene TRBD2, 5 bases. The J call may be wrong; the DNA end is better matched by TRBJ2-7. Looked up from germline, CDR1 is MNHEY and CDR2 is SVGAGI. This CDR3 is 13 amino acids long. The CDR3 sequence: CASSSGDSYEQYF. DNA of the CDR3: TGTGCCAGCAGTTCCGGGGACTCCTACGAGCAGTACTTC.

This chain connects TRBV5-5 to TRBJ2-5; the D is unclear. The germline V and J ends were trimmed by 3 bases and 4 bases, with 16 bases remaining between them. Germline loops: CDR1 SGHKS, CDR2 YYEKEE (reference sequence). The CDR3 loop spans 15 amino acids. The CDR3 DNA is TGTGCCAGCAGCTCTCGCGGTCAAGGCGGAGAGACCCAGTACTTC. Translated, it gives CASSSRGQGGETQYF.